The clone carrying this T cell receptor beta chain was observed once. Antigen unknown. This sample is drawn from a study of somatic mutations in cytotoxic T cells in rheumatoid arthritis. Background on the study: After diagnosis, patient blood (about 30 ml EDTA) was drawn right away, before any treatment was given. Study-wide results and limits: A single CD8+ clone exceeded 20% of CD8+ cells in about an eighth of the 65 patients.

Original analysis: The authors rarely found patient CD8+ clones larger than 1% matching published virus-specific TCRB sequences. Here immunoSEQ multiplex PCR was the method, and the copy in TCRdb shows in-frame clones only, minus some. V, J and clone size derive from that table, while D and trimming were established from the DNA sequence. The repertoire holds 15,000 to 20,000 clones, with roughly 78% as singletons. Flow cytometry was used to check the purity of CD4+ and CD8+ cells, which had been isolated by positive magnetic bead selection. V gave up 3 bases and J gave up 9 bases; unmatched junction bases: 6. The CDR3 contains 14 residues. Per the germline V gene, CDR1 is SNHLY and CDR2 is FYNNEI.

The rearrangement joins TRBV2 to TRBJ2-1; 9 bases fit TRBD2. The clonotype comes from a woman aged 50 to 60 with rheumatoid arthritis. The sequenced sample was CD8+ T cells sorted from blood. The CDR3 spells CASSDSGSWGEQFF. The CDR3 DNA sequence: TGTGCCAGCAGTGATAGCGGGAGTTGGGGTGAGCAGTTCTTC. The full variable domain, its missing parts supplied by reference TRBV2 and TRBJ2-1, is EPEVTQTPSHQVTQMGQEVILRCVPISNHLYFYWYRQILGQKVEFLVSFYNNEISEKSEIFDDQFSVERPDGSNFTLKIRSTKLEDSAMYFCASSDSGSWGEQFFGPGTRLTVL.